The sequence of this T cell receptor beta chain was determined in a study of blood T cell dynamics during melanoma immunotherapy. The ends lost 8 bases at V and 3 bases at J; junction bases unmatched: 7. The CDR3 runs to 15 residues. Libraries were prepared by immunoSEQ multiplex PCR; TCRdb keeps only in-frame clonotypes and omits some of them. The repertoire includes approximately 11,000 clones, roughly 87% of them detected once, and 24% sits in the top ten. Time point described: week 3, after first cycle of checkpoint inhibitor. The TCR comes from a human donor with melanoma. The source was blood, collected from a patient treated with checkpoint blockade. The V call is TRBV5-3, the J call TRBJ2-7; TRBD2 aligns across 14 bases. TRBV5-3 is annotated as an ORF whose role is uncertain. CDR3 nucleotides: TGTGCCAGCAGCCCCGGACTAGCGGGGGGCTACGAGCAGTACTTC. This codes for CASSPGLAGGYEQYF.